Each of the 28 T cell receptor beta chains below was sequenced from the same sample in a study of blood T cell repertoires in COVID-19 (dated by TCRdb to 2018 to 2020). Receptor amplification or capture employed the immunoSEQ multiplex PCR assay. TCRdb holds this immuneACCESS table with in-frame rearrangements only. Some clones are missing; in checked studies, unresolved V genes explain under half, and the rest has no known cause. In all, the sample holds some 94,000 clones, and about 90% of those were seen once. Around 1% of the sample lies in the top ten. Sequenced: peripheral blood. Source of these receptors: a human donor in a cohort sampled during active COVID-19.

The chain has TRBV7-9 and TRBJ2-1; a weak D match, TRBD1 (5 bases). Germline V gene data show CDR1 as SEHNR and CDR2 as FQNEAQ (reference sequence). There are 13 residues in the CDR3. V dropped 1 base and J dropped 7 bases, with 8 bases sitting between them. In DNA, the CDR3 is TGTGCCAGCAGCTTAGGGGCAGGGAATGAGCAGTTCTTC. Encoded protein: CASSLGAGNEQFF. Together with reference TRBV7-9 and TRBJ2-1, the CDR3 gives the full variable domain: DTGVSQNPRHKITKRGQNVTFRCDPISEHNRLYWYRQTLGQGPEFLTYFQNEAQLEKSRLLSDRFSAERPKGSFSTLEIQRTEQGDSAMYLCASSLGAGNEQFFGPGTRLTVL.

V gene TRBV5-3 combines with J gene TRBJ2-1; TRBD2 matches 12 bases. TRBV5-3 is given ORF status, its function remaining uncertain. This CDR3 is built from 15 residues. Trimming at V came to 4 bases and at J to 7 bases, leaving 6 bases not matched to a gene. The CDR3, as DNA: TGTGCCAGAAGCCTGACTAGCGGGAGTCGAAATGAGCAGTTCTTC. It is translated as CARSLTSGSRNEQFF.

The J gene is TRBJ2-1, the V gene TRBV6-6; D may be TRBD2 (6 bases). V dropped 6 bases and J dropped 0 bases, with 12 bases sitting between them. The CDR3 extends over 15 amino acids. Germline assignment: CDR1 MNHNY and CDR2 SVGAGI (reference sequence). CDR3 coding DNA: TGTGCCAGCAGCGGGACTCCCAGCTCCTACAATGAGCAGTTCTTC. Protein sequence: CASSGTPSSYNEQFF.

The V call is TRBV20-1, the J call TRBJ1-4; no firm D call. Trimming shortened V by 3 bases and J by 6 bases, and 11 bases separated the two germline ends. The germline V gene encodes CDR1 DFQATT and CDR2 SNEGSKA (reference sequence). CDR3 length: 13 amino acids. CDR3 protein: CSASGEVHEKLFF. The CDR3 bases are TGCAGTGCTAGTGGGGAGGTTCATGAAAAACTGTTTTTT.

The rearrangement joins TRBV4-1 to TRBJ1-2; a possible D gene is TRBD1 (5 bases). There are 19 residues in the CDR3. V shed 1 base and J shed 4 bases, with 25 bases lying between them. Germline V gene lookup returns CDR1 MGHRA and CDR2 YSYEKL. The CDR3 bases are TGCGCCAGCAGCCAAGGCGGGGGGACGGCTGCCCTCAACCTCTATGGCTACACCTTC. Encoded protein: CASSQGGGTAALNLYGYTF.

The V and J genes are TRBV5-1 and TRBJ2-1; the match to TRBD1 covers 12 bases. This CDR3 has 17 amino acids. Germline CDR1 SGHRS, CDR2 YFSETQ. J lost 4 bases, V lost 4 bases, and 9 bases had no gene match. CDR3 DNA sequence: TGCGCCAGCAGCACGGGGACAGGGGGCGGTAGATACAATGAGCAGTTCTTC. Its protein product is CASSTGTGGGRYNEQFF.

This clone was detected once. This chain connects TRBV27 to TRBJ2-5; 14 bases match TRBD2. The CDR3 consists of 15 residues. Per the germline V gene, CDR1 is MNHEY and CDR2 is SMNVEV (reference sequence). The V and J ends lost 4 bases and 3 bases, in that order; junction bases with no gene match: 1. CDR3 in DNA: TGTGCCAGCAGTTCGGGACTAGCGGGAGAAGAGACCCAGTACTTC. Its translation is CASSSGLAGEETQYF.

The rearrangement uses TRBV28 and TRBJ1-5; no reliable D call. The germline CDR1 and CDR2 sequences are MDHEN and SYDVKM. V was cut by 11 bases and J by 2 bases, with 10 bases left in between. There are 12 residues in the CDR3. CDR3 coding DNA: TGTGCCGTCAGATATGGCAATCAGCCCCAGCATTTT. Translated, it gives CAVRYGNQPQHF.

This clone was observed a handful of times. The chain combines TRBV3-1 (or the pseudogene TRBV3-2) with TRBJ1-2; 7 bases match TRBD1. The CDR3 contains 16 residues. CDR1 is LGHDT, CDR2 YNNKEL, per germline (reference sequence). V lost 0 bases and J lost 2; bases outside the gene matches: 6. This chain's CDR3 is CASSQERGTANYGYTF. Written as DNA, the CDR3 is TGTGCCAGCAGCCAAGAAAGGGGGACAGCGAACTATGGCTACACCTTC.

The J gene is TRBJ2-5, the V gene TRBV18; D unclear. The CDR3 has 12 residues. V lost 4 bases, J lost 1 base, and 4 bases lay in between. Germline loops: CDR1 KGHSH, CDR2 LQKENI. The DNA of the CDR3 is TGTGCCAGCTCACTTCGCCAAGAGACCCAGTACTTC. It is translated as CASSLRQETQYF.

A single count supports this clone. J is TRBJ2-3 and V is TRBV10-1; D gene uncertain. This CDR3 comprises 13 residues. The V gene's germline CDR1 is WNHNN and CDR2 SYGVQD (reference sequence). V was cut by 3 bases and J by 8 bases, with 12 bases left in between. The CDR3, as DNA: TGCGCCAGCAGTGACCTCGACTCGTTTACGCAGTATTTT. This encodes CASSDLDSFTQYF.

The chain couples TRBV3-1 (or the pseudogene TRBV3-2) to TRBJ2-1, with 10 nucleotides matching TRBD2. CDR1 and CDR2 from the germline V gene are LGHDT and YNNKEL (reference sequence). The CDR3 extends over 17 amino acids. V shed 1 base and J 6 bases; nucleotides not matched to a gene: 9. CDR3 DNA: TGTGCCAGCAGCCAAGGTCCAGCGGGAGGGTGGGGCAATGAGCAGTTCTTC. As protein: CASSQGPAGGWGNEQFF.

This clone was detected a few times. The rearrangement uses TRBV19 and TRBJ1-2, with 9 bases aligning to TRBD1. This CDR3 is built from 16 residues. V gave up 5 bases and J gave up 0 bases; unmatched junction bases: 7. Germline V gene data show CDR1 as LNHDA and CDR2 as SQIVND (reference sequence). CDR3 in amino acids: CASSDPRDRANYGYTF. As DNA, the CDR3 is TGTGCCAGTAGTGACCCCCGGGACAGGGCTAACTATGGCTACACCTTC.

The CDR3 is CASSKGLAEETQYF. The CDR3 DNA reads as TGTGCCAGCAGCAAGGGACTAGCAGAAGAGACCCAGTACTTC. The genes are TRBV7-2 and TRBJ2-5; 9 positions agree with TRBD2. CDR3 length: 14 residues. Looked up from germline, CDR1 is SGHTA and CDR2 is FQGNSA. V shed 5 bases, J shed 3 bases, and the junction held 4 bases outside the gene matches.

The rearrangement uses TRBV4-1 and TRBJ1-5, with unresolved D. The germline gives CDR1 MGHRA, CDR2 YSYEKL. Trimming left V 0 bases short and J 0 bases short, with 9 bases between. The length of the CDR3 is 16 residues. The CDR3 sequence: CASSQEWHYSNQPQHF. In nucleotides, the CDR3 is TGCGCCAGCAGCCAAGAGTGGCATTATAGCAATCAGCCCCAGCATTTT.

The CDR3 reads CASSVGGLAGGSGDTQYF. CDR3 nucleotides: TGTGCCAGCAGCGTTGGGGGACTAGCGGGAGGGTCGGGAGATACGCAGTATTTT. The chain carries TRBV9 and TRBJ2-3; TRBD2 aligns across 16 bases. CDR1 and CDR2 from the germline V gene are SGDLS and YYNGEE. This CDR3 is built from 18 residues. V shed 2 bases, J shed 5 bases, and the junction held 8 bases outside the gene matches.

V and J are TRBV27 and TRBJ2-5; TRBD1 might be the D (5 bases). Trimming shortened V by 5 bases and J by 2 bases, and 15 bases separated the two germline ends. The CDR3 extends over 15 amino acids. Per germline, CDR1 MNHEY and CDR2 SMNVEV (reference sequence). The CDR3 here is CASSLSAGRQETQYF. As DNA, the CDR3 is TGTGCCAGCAGTCTTTCGGCAGGGCGACAAGAGACCCAGTACTTC.

This clone was seen once. The chain employs TRBV3-1 (or the pseudogene TRBV3-2) and TRBJ1-6, with D possibly being TRBD1 (5 bases). The CDR3 loop spans 16 amino acids. The germline V gene encodes CDR1 LGHDT and CDR2 YNNKEL (reference sequence). V was pared by 3 bases and J by 4 bases, with 13 bases between. The CDR3 reads CASSHLRQGYNSPLHF. As DNA, the CDR3 is TGTGCCAGCAGCCATCTACGCCAGGGTTATAATTCACCCCTCCACTTT.

In its sample, this clone was seen a few times. This chain links TRBV25-1 with TRBJ2-2, with 8 bases aligning to TRBD1. This CDR3 has 13 residues. Germline V gene data show CDR1 as MGHDK and CDR2 as SYGVNS. V lost 4 bases, J lost 5 bases, and 0 bases stayed unmatched. The CDR3 nucleotides read TGTGCCAGCAGTGGGACAGGGACCGGGGAGCTGTTTTTT. Translation: CASSGTGTGELFF.

The chain carries TRBV6-5 and TRBJ1-6, with 7 bases fitting TRBD1. Germline V CDR1 and CDR2: MNHEY, SVGAGI. The CDR3 is 14 residues long. V lost 6 bases to trimming and J lost 7 bases; unmatched junction nucleotides: 6. The CDR3 DNA is TGTGCCAGCAGACTGACAGGGAGAAATTCACCCCTCCACTTT. Translated: CASRLTGRNSPLHF.

This rearrangement joins TRBV11-2 to TRBJ1-3; maybe TRBD1 (5 bases). The germline CDR1 and CDR2 sequences are SGHAT and FQNNGV. The CDR3 is 15 residues long. V lost 4 bases and J 0 bases, leaving 10 bases between the germline ends. The CDR3 loop reads CASSSDSYSGNTIYF. CDR3 in DNA: TGTGCCAGCAGCTCCGACAGTTACTCTGGAAACACCATATATTTT.

The chain links TRBV28 to TRBJ1-5; no clear D. The V gene lost 5 bases and the J gene lost 1 base, with 15 bases spanning the gap. CDR1 is MDHEN, CDR2 SYDVKM, per germline. This CDR3 is built from 16 residues. The CDR3 sequence is CASSLHPAGSNQPQHF. In nucleotides, the CDR3 is TGTGCCAGCAGTCTTCACCCAGCGGGGAGCAATCAGCCCCAGCATTTT.

The chain joins TRBV9 to TRBJ1-1, with TRBD1 matching over 7 bases. The germline gives CDR1 SGDLS, CDR2 YYNGEE. V gave up 3 bases and J gave up 3 bases; unmatched junction bases: 5. The CDR3 sequence is 14 residues long. The CDR3 bases are TGTGCCAGCAGCGCGGGGACAGTCTACACTGAAGCTTTCTTT. Its translation: CASSAGTVYTEAFF.

The chain carries TRBV14 and TRBJ2-1; 7 bases agree with TRBD2. The CDR3 totals 22 residues. Germline assignment: CDR1 SGHDN and CDR2 FVKESK. After removal of 0 bases from V and 1 base from J, the junction contained 21 bases not matched to a gene. The CDR3 here is CASSQEFVTGTAGDLSYNEQFF. The CDR3 nucleotides read TGTGCCAGCAGCCAAGAATTTGTTACCGGGACCGCGGGAGATTTGTCCTACAATGAGCAGTTCTTC.

The J gene is TRBJ2-2, the V gene TRBV9; 7 positions agree with TRBD2. The germline gives CDR1 SGDLS, CDR2 YYNGEE. The CDR3 is 15 amino acids. V shed 7 bases, J shed 5 bases, and the junction held 11 bases outside the gene matches. The CDR3 spells CASSRELGRTGELFF. The CDR3 DNA reads TGTGCCAGCTCGCGGGAGCTCGGAAGGACCGGGGAGCTGTTTTTT.

CDR3 nucleotides: TGTGCCAGCAGACCCGGGACACCCAGCTACGAGCAGTACTTC. Its protein product is CASRPGTPSYEQYF. The chain uses TRBV28 and TRBJ2-7, with D possibly TRBD1 on 6 matching bases. Germline-derived CDR1 and CDR2 are MDHEN and SYDVKM. Trimming shortened V by 6 bases and J by 3 bases, and 15 bases separated the two germline ends. The CDR3 runs 14 residues.

The rearrangement joins TRBV19 to TRBJ2-4; maybe TRBD2 (6 bases). V was shortened by 1 base and J by 9 bases, with 13 bases between the two germline ends. The CDR3 loop spans 14 amino acids. The V gene's germline CDR1 is LNHDA and CDR2 SQIVND (reference sequence). CDR3 DNA: TGTGCCAGTAGTATAGGGGGGGAGAGTGGCATTCAGTACTTC. Its translation: CASSIGGESGIQYF.

The V call is TRBV6-5, the J call TRBJ1-3; TRBD1 aligns across 9 bases. V trimming: 6 bases; J trimming: 5 bases; junction bases outside the gene matches: 5. CDR3 length: 14 residues. From germline, CDR1 is MNHEY and CDR2 SVGAGI. Here the CDR3 reads CASRPDRGRNTIYF. The CDR3 DNA sequence: TGTGCCAGCAGACCGGACAGGGGTAGAAACACCATATATTTT.